This is a list of T cell receptor beta chains from one sample in a study of cytomegalovirus exposure and HLA in healthy donors. This table comes from immunoSEQ multiplex PCR, and its TCRdb copy is limited to in-frame clones, with some not included. The sample lists more than 150,000 clones, about 80% seen once, with 2% to 2.5% in the top ten. The sequenced sample was PBMCs. The receptors originated from a woman aged 25 to 39 in good health and CMV-seronegative. CDR3s include the opening cysteine and the closing phenylalanine or tryptophan. D genes are given only for firm matches. A row's size may be missing; if present it is once, few, many or a size class.

v_call	clone_size	j_call	d_call	cdr3_nt	cdr3_aa
TRBV27	.	TRBJ2-7	TRBD2	TGTGCCAGCAGTCGTCTTCAGGGAGGGGCTGGCTACGAGCAGTACTTC	CASSRLQGGAGYEQYF
TRBV28	few	TRBJ2-7	.	TGTGCCAGCAGTCCCCGAGGCAGGGCGGGGGAGCAGTACTTC	CASSPRGRAGEQYF
TRBV28	.	TRBJ2-4	TRBD1	TGTGCCAGCACCCGGACAGGAACAAGGAACATTCAGTACTTC	CASTRTGTRNIQYF
TRBV18	.	TRBJ2-1	TRBD2	TGTGCCAGCTCACAAGCTAGCGGGGGGGTCCACAATGAGCAGTTCTTC	CASSQASGGVHNEQFF
TRBV7-9	.	TRBJ2-7	.	TGTGCCAGCAGCTTATCCGTGGCTAGCGAAGACTACGAGCAGTACTTC	CASSLSVASEDYEQYF
TRBV11-2	.	TRBJ2-5	.	TGTGCCAGCAGCCTGGGGCGGGAGACCCAGTACTTC	CASSLGRETQYF
TRBV25-1	.	TRBJ1-2	TRBD1	TGTGCCAGCAGTGACGCAGGGGGTCCTAACTATGGCTACACCTTC	CASSDAGGPNYGYTF
TRBV4-3	once	TRBJ2-2	TRBD1	TGCGCCAGCAGCCCTCGGACAGGGGGCGTCACCGGGGAGCTGTTTTTT	CASSPRTGGVTGELFF
TRBV6-5	.	TRBJ2-7	TRBD1	TGTGCCAGCAGCTACCGGGACAGCTCCTACGAGCAGTACTTC	CASSYRDSSYEQYF
TRBV15	.	TRBJ1-5	.	TGTGCCACCAGCACGGACTCAAGCAATCAGCCCCAGCATTTT	CATSTDSSNQPQHF
TRBV5-1	.	TRBJ2-6	.	TGCGCCAGCAGCCTCACTTTCTCTGGGGCCAACGTCCTGACTTTC	CASSLTFSGANVLTF
TRBV5-1	.	TRBJ2-7	TRBD1	TGCGCCAGCAGCTCGCGGCAGGGGGCCGACGAGCAGTACTTC	CASSSRQGADEQYF
TRBV18	once	TRBJ1-2	.	TGTGCCAGCTCACCACCGGGTGACACCTATGGCTACACCTTC	CASSPPGDTYGYTF
TRBV28	.	TRBJ2-1	.	TGTGCCAGCAGTTTCCGGGAGCAGTTCTTC	CASSFREQFF
TRBV25-1	.	TRBJ2-1	TRBD2	TGTGCCAGCAGCACCGGGACTAGCGGGTACAATGAGCAGTTCTTC	CASSTGTSGYNEQFF
TRBV19	few	TRBJ1-5	TRBD1	TGTGCCACGGGACAGCTTTATAGCAATCAGCCCCAGCATTTT	CATGQLYSNQPQHF
TRBV7-9	.	TRBJ2-7	.	TGTGCCAGCAGCGCAGGACAGTTCTACGAGCAGTACTTC	CASSAGQFYEQYF
TRBV29-1	.	TRBJ1-1	TRBD1	TGCAGCGTTGTTGAGGACAGGGCGAACACTGAAGCTTTCTTT	CSVVEDRANTEAFF
TRBV28	.	TRBJ2-7	.	TGTGCCAGCAGTTTTCGGAGCGGGTCTGGGGAAGTCTCAATCTACGAGCAGTACTTC	CASSFRSGSGEVSIYEQYF
TRBV19	.	TRBJ1-4	TRBD1	TGTGCCAGTAGTTCACAGGGGGCTCAAGATGAAAAACTGTTTTTT	CASSSQGAQDEKLFF
TRBV2	.	TRBJ2-3	.	TGTGCCAGCAGTCTAGCACCCGATACGCAGTATTTT	CASSLAPDTQYF
TRBV6-1	.	TRBJ2-7	.	TGTGCCAGCAGTGAAGCGCCCGGGGAGGTTTACGAGCAGTACTTC	CASSEAPGEVYEQYF
TRBV9	few	TRBJ2-7	.	TGTGCCAGCAGCAGCACCGGGAGAAACGACGAGCAGTACTTC	CASSSTGRNDEQYF
TRBV5-1	.	TRBJ1-3	.	TGCGCCAGCAGCGCACAGGGTAGCTCTGGAAACACCATATATTTT	CASSAQGSSGNTIYF
TRBV27	.	TRBJ2-5	TRBD2	TGTGCCAGCAGTGCCAGCGGGAGCGGCGAGACCCAGTACTTC	CASSASGSGETQYF
TRBV7-9	.	TRBJ2-7	.	TGTGCCAGCAGCTTACGGGGGAACCTCTCCTCCTACGAGCAGTACTTC	CASSLRGNLSSYEQYF
TRBV29-1	.	TRBJ2-5	.	TGCAGCGTTCACGACTATTACAGGGTTCCGAAGGGGCTCGAAGAGACCCAGTACTTC	CSVHDYYRVPKGLEETQYF
TRBV18	.	TRBJ1-2	TRBD1	TGTGCCAGCTCACCAGGTGACAGGGGCTCTGGCTACACCTTC	CASSPGDRGSGYTF
TRBV4-2	.	TRBJ2-1	TRBD2	TGTGCCAGCAGCCAGTCGGGGGGCCTAAGCGGGAGCTCCTACAATGAGCAGTTCTTC	CASSQSGGLSGSSYNEQFF
TRBV11-1	few	TRBJ2-6	.	TGTGCCAGCAGCTACAGGTGGGGGACTGGGGCCAACGGCCTGACTTTC	CASSYRWGTGANGLTF
TRBV28	.	TRBJ1-2	TRBD1	TGTGCCAGCAGGGGACAGCACTTCAATGGCTACACCTTC	CASRGQHFNGYTF
TRBV7-9	.	TRBJ1-2	TRBD1	TGTTCCAGCGGGTCCCGAGTCGACAGGGTGATCTATGGCTACACCTTC	CSSGSRVDRVIYGYTF
TRBV7-3	.	TRBJ2-5	TRBD1	TGTGCCAGCAGCCCTGGGACAGGGCAAGAGACCCAGTACTTC	CASSPGTGQETQYF
TRBV7-2	.	TRBJ1-5	.	TGTGCCAGCAGCTTAGCTGACAGAGGCCCGGGTCAGCCCCAGCATTTT	CASSLADRGPGQPQHF
TRBV6-6	.	TRBJ1-5	TRBD1	TGTGCCAGCAGACCGGACAGGGCTGAACAGCCCCAGCATTTT	CASRPDRAEQPQHF
TRBV5-4	.	TRBJ2-4	TRBD1	TGTGCCAGCAGCCTTGTAACAGGGGGCGAGGGCATTCAGTACTTC	CASSLVTGGEGIQYF
TRBV18	.	TRBJ2-7	TRBD1	TGTGCCAGCTCACCGGGTGCGGGACAGGGTACCTACGAGCAGTACTTC	CASSPGAGQGTYEQYF
TRBV6-5	.	TRBJ1-2	.	TGTGCCAGCAGTTCGGTCCGCTATGGCTACACCTTC	CASSSVRYGYTF
TRBV19	.	TRBJ2-3	.	TGTGCCAGTAGTATAGGCGGAGGGGCCCTTTTGGCGCAGTATTTT	CASSIGGGALLAQYF
TRBV7-2	.	TRBJ2-7	TRBD1	TGTGCCAGCAGCGCCGGACAGGGCCGCGAGCAGTACTTC	CASSAGQGREQYF
TRBV5-1	.	TRBJ2-7	.	TGCGCCAGCAGCTTGACAGGTAGCTCCTACGAGCAGTACTTC	CASSLTGSSYEQYF
TRBV6-1	.	TRBJ2-4	TRBD1	TGTGCCAGCAGCTTGGACAGGATAGCCAAAAACATTCAGTACTTC	CASSLDRIAKNIQYF
TRBV18	.	TRBJ1-4	TRBD1	TGTGCCAGCTCACCACAGGGGACAGGAGGCGAAAAACTGTTTTTT	CASSPQGTGGEKLFF
TRBV7-2	.	TRBJ2-1	TRBD2	TGTGCCAGCAGCTTAGTTATGGGGGGGGGTTCCAATGAGCAGTTCTTC	CASSLVMGGGSNEQFF
TRBV5-6	.	TRBJ2-1	TRBD1	TGTGCCAGCAGCACTTTAGACAGGGGCCCCTACAATGAGCAGTTCTTC	CASSTLDRGPYNEQFF